These T cell receptor beta chains were read from a single sample in a study of T cells in Graves' hyperthyroidism and ophthalmopathy. A single record per CDR3 protein comes from TCRdb applying MiXCR to the multiplex PCR reads. The table records approximately 600,000 distinct CDR3 sequences, approximately 15% of them present only once. Sequenced: blood. The receptors come from a woman aged 25 to 39 with Graves' hyperthyroidism that later progressed to Graves' ophthalmopathy. Both conserved end residues are part of each CDR3. The D gene is left open where the match is weak. Only part of the rows carry a size: once, few, many, or a class if the clone is expanded.

clone size: many; V gene: TRBV27; J gene: TRBJ2-6; D gene: NA; CDR3 DNA: TGTGCCAGCACCCTGGACGGACTCTCTGGGGCCAACGTCCTGACTTTC; CDR3 protein: CASTLDGLSGANVLTF
clone size: many; V gene: TRBV19; J gene: TRBJ1-1; D gene: NA; CDR3 DNA: TGTGCCAGTATCCATAGGGCCACCATGAACACTGAAGCTTTCTTT; CDR3 protein: CASIHRATMNTEAFF
clone size: few; V gene: TRBV20-1; J gene: TRBJ2-6; D gene: NA; CDR3 DNA: TGCAGTGCTACCGCTTCAGGCTCTGGGGCCAACGTCCTGACTTTC; CDR3 protein: CSATASGSGANVLTF
clone size: many; V gene: TRBV7-8; J gene: TRBJ1-2; D gene: NA; CDR3 DNA: TGTGCCAGCAGCCTGCGGACGGAGGGGTATGGCTACACCTTC; CDR3 protein: CASSLRTEGYGYTF
clone size: many; V gene: TRBV6-2/TRBV6-3; J gene: TRBJ1-5; D gene: NA; CDR3 DNA: TGTGCCAGTCCGACGGCCCAAGACAATCAGCCCCAGCATTTT; CDR3 protein: CASPTAQDNQPQHF
clone size: few; V gene: TRBV5-5; J gene: TRBJ1-4; D gene: TRBD1; CDR3 DNA: TGTGCCAGCAGCTTGGGAACGACAGGGGGTAATGAAAAACTGTTTTTT; CDR3 protein: CASSLGTTGGNEKLFF
clone size: many; V gene: TRBV7-2; J gene: TRBJ2-1; D gene: NA; CDR3 DNA: TGTGCCAGCAGTTCCTGGGATGTCGGCAGACTTGAGCAGTTCTTC; CDR3 protein: CASSSWDVGRLEQFF
clone size: many; V gene: TRBV6-5; J gene: TRBJ2-3; D gene: TRBD2; CDR3 DNA: TGTGCCAGCAGTTACCGCGCGGGAGGGCCTGACACGCAGTATTTT; CDR3 protein: CASSYRAGGPDTQYF
clone size: many; V gene: TRBV20-1; J gene: TRBJ2-3; D gene: TRBD2; CDR3 DNA: TGCAGTGCTCTATCTAGCGGGAGCACAGATACGCAGTATTTT; CDR3 protein: CSALSSGSTDTQYF
clone size: NA; V gene: TRBV19; J gene: TRBJ2-1; D gene: NA; CDR3 DNA: TGTGCCTCAACGACCAGGGGAAATAGAATAAACAATGGGCAGTTCTTC; CDR3 protein: CASTTRGNRINNGQFF
clone size: many; V gene: TRBV4-1; J gene: TRBJ1-1; D gene: NA; CDR3 DNA: TGCGCCAGCAGCCAAGTCAGGGGAGGGAATGAAGCTTTCTTT; CDR3 protein: CASSQVRGGNEAFF
clone size: many; V gene: TRBV6-2/TRBV6-3; J gene: TRBJ2-2; D gene: TRBD2; CDR3 DNA: TGTGCCAGCAGTCCCCCGGGACTACCGAACACCGGGGAGCTGTTTTTT; CDR3 protein: CASSPPGLPNTGELFF
clone size: NA; V gene: TRBV6-1; J gene: TRBJ2-7; D gene: NA; CDR3 DNA: TGTGCCAGCATCGATGTCCTCGGCTCCTACGAGCAGTACTTC; CDR3 protein: CASIDVLGSYEQYF
clone size: many; V gene: TRBV2; J gene: TRBJ1-3; D gene: NA; CDR3 DNA: TGTGCCTCAAGGGACGGACGTCTACTTTCTGGAAACACCATATATTTT; CDR3 protein: CASRDGRLLSGNTIYF
clone size: many; V gene: TRBV6-1; J gene: TRBJ2-7; D gene: NA; CDR3 DNA: TGTGCCAGCAGTGAAGGTCGAGGCGGGTCCTACGAGCAGTACTTC; CDR3 protein: CASSEGRGGSYEQYF
clone size: NA; V gene: TRBV7-2; J gene: TRBJ1-6; D gene: TRBD1; CDR3 DNA: TGTGCCAGCAAATCCCAGACAGGGAGCTATAATTCACCCCTCCACTTT; CDR3 protein: CASKSQTGSYNSPLHF
clone size: NA; V gene: TRBV11-1; J gene: TRBJ2-2; D gene: NA; CDR3 DNA: TGTGCCAGCAGCTTACTGTCCCCCCGACGGGAGCTGTTTTTT; CDR3 protein: CASSLLSPRRELFF
clone size: NA; V gene: TRBV27; J gene: TRBJ1-2; D gene: TRBD1; CDR3 DNA: TGTGCCAGCAGTGCCGATACCGGGACAGGGGTTATAGGCTACACCTTC; CDR3 protein: CASSADTGTGVIGYTF
clone size: many; V gene: TRBV7-9; J gene: TRBJ2-3; D gene: NA; CDR3 DNA: TGTGCCAGCAGCTTAGTGATCACAGGCGGCACAGATACGCAGTATTTT; CDR3 protein: CASSLVITGGTDTQYF
clone size: many; V gene: TRBV12-3/TRBV12-4; J gene: TRBJ2-1; D gene: TRBD1; CDR3 DNA: TGTGCCAGCAGTCCGACAGGGGTACAGTTGGATAATGAGCAGTTCTTC; CDR3 protein: CASSPTGVQLDNEQFF
clone size: many; V gene: TRBV3-1; J gene: TRBJ1-2; D gene: NA; CDR3 DNA: TGTGCCAGCAGCCAAGGGTTGAGTGTAGGCTACACCTTC; CDR3 protein: CASSQGLSVGYTF
clone size: NA; V gene: TRBV5-1; J gene: TRBJ1-4; D gene: NA; CDR3 DNA: TGCGCCAGCAGCAAATCCCAGAGTGGCGAAGAAAAACTGTTTTTT; CDR3 protein: CASSKSQSGEEKLFF
clone size: few; V gene: TRBV20-1; J gene: TRBJ1-4; D gene: NA; CDR3 DNA: TGCAGTGCTATCACTCCTGGAACGGGGCAACTGTTTTTT; CDR3 protein: CSAITPGTGQLFF
clone size: NA; V gene: TRBV20-1; J gene: TRBJ1-4; D gene: TRBD1; CDR3 DNA: TGCAGTGCTACACAGGGGGCGCTTGGTGAAAAACTGTTTTTT; CDR3 protein: CSATQGALGEKLFF
clone size: few; V gene: TRBV5-4; J gene: TRBJ1-2; D gene: TRBD1; CDR3 DNA: TGTGCCAGCAGCGCGCACTCTGGGACAGCAAACTATGGCTACACCTTC; CDR3 protein: CASSAHSGTANYGYTF
clone size: few; V gene: TRBV12-5; J gene: TRBJ2-2; D gene: NA; CDR3 DNA: TGTGCTAGTGGGCCTCCGAACACCGGGGAGCTGTTTTTT; CDR3 protein: CASGPPNTGELFF
clone size: many; V gene: TRBV3-1; J gene: TRBJ1-5; D gene: TRBD1; CDR3 DNA: TGTGCCAGCAGCCAAGCGGGACAGAATCAGCCCCAGCATTTT; CDR3 protein: CASSQAGQNQPQHF
clone size: few; V gene: TRBV3-1; J gene: TRBJ2-2; D gene: TRBD2; CDR3 DNA: TGTGCCAGTCGACTAGCGGTGACCGGGGAGCTGTTTTTT; CDR3 protein: CASRLAVTGELFF
clone size: few; V gene: TRBV30; J gene: TRBJ2-7; D gene: TRBD2; CDR3 DNA: TGTGCCTGGAGCCGGACTAGCGGCCTCTACGAGCAGTACTTC; CDR3 protein: CAWSRTSGLYEQYF
clone size: many; V gene: TRBV18; J gene: TRBJ2-1; D gene: NA; CDR3 DNA: TGTGCCAGCTCACCCTCGCGGCAAGTAAATGAGCAGTTCTTC; CDR3 protein: CASSPSRQVNEQFF
clone size: many; V gene: TRBV11-1; J gene: TRBJ2-7; D gene: NA; CDR3 DNA: TGTGCCAGCAGCTTAGAGGGTCTGAGGGAGGAAGACGGGCAGTACTTC; CDR3 protein: CASSLEGLREEDGQYF
clone size: few; V gene: TRBV11-3; J gene: TRBJ1-5; D gene: NA; CDR3 DNA: TGTGCCAGCAGCCTGGCTAGCAATCAGCCCCAGCGTTTT; CDR3 protein: CASSLASNQPQRF
clone size: many; V gene: TRBV5-1; J gene: TRBJ2-1; D gene: NA; CDR3 DNA: TGCGCCAGCAGCTACCTGGGGCTGCAGGAGCAGTTCTTC; CDR3 protein: CASSYLGLQEQFF
clone size: NA; V gene: TRBV6-1; J gene: TRBJ2-7; D gene: TRBD2; CDR3 DNA: TGTGCCAGCAGTAAACCGGGAGGCATCTACGAGCAGTACTTC; CDR3 protein: CASSKPGGIYEQYF
clone size: many; V gene: TRBV10-3; J gene: TRBJ1-4; D gene: TRBD1; CDR3 DNA: TGTGCCATCAGTGAGTCATCGACAGGGGGCGAGGAAAAACTGTTTTTT; CDR3 protein: CAISESSTGGEEKLFF
clone size: NA; V gene: TRBV5-4; J gene: TRBJ1-4; D gene: NA; CDR3 DNA: TGTGCCAGCAGCCTGGACACAGGGCGGTTGGAAAAACTGTTTTTT; CDR3 protein: CASSLDTGRLEKLFF
clone size: NA; V gene: TRBV9; J gene: TRBJ2-1; D gene: NA; CDR3 DNA: TGTGCCAGCAGCGTAGGGGGCTCCTCCTACGAGCAGTTCTTC; CDR3 protein: CASSVGGSSYEQFF
clone size: many; V gene: TRBV20-1; J gene: TRBJ2-7; D gene: NA; CDR3 DNA: TGCAGTGCTACACTGGGACTGAGCTCCTACGAGCAGTACTTC; CDR3 protein: CSATLGLSSYEQYF
clone size: many; V gene: TRBV12-3/TRBV12-4; J gene: TRBJ2-7; D gene: NA; CDR3 DNA: TGTGCCAGCAGTTTTCTACACTATCGACGGGACCGAAACTACGAGCAGTACTTC; CDR3 protein: CASSFLHYRRDRNYEQYF
clone size: NA; V gene: TRBV18; J gene: TRBJ2-2; D gene: NA; CDR3 DNA: TGTGCCAGCTCACCAAAACAGGGTGAATCTGAGGAGCTGTTTTTT; CDR3 protein: CASSPKQGESEELFF
clone size: few; V gene: TRBV12-3/TRBV12-4; J gene: TRBJ2-4; D gene: TRBD2; CDR3 DNA: TGTGCCAGCAGTTTAGGGGAGGGGATGAACATTCAGTACTTC; CDR3 protein: CASSLGEGMNIQYF
clone size: many; V gene: TRBV7-2; J gene: TRBJ2-2; D gene: NA; CDR3 DNA: TGTGCCAGCAGTTTAGTGGGAGGTCCGAACACCGGGGAGCTGTTTTTT; CDR3 protein: CASSLVGGPNTGELFF
clone size: many; V gene: TRBV6-1; J gene: TRBJ2-5; D gene: NA; CDR3 DNA: TGTGCCAGCAGTGAGGACGTCGCGGGTCAAGAGACCCAGTACTTC; CDR3 protein: CASSEDVAGQETQYF
clone size: NA; V gene: TRBV18; J gene: TRBJ2-1; D gene: NA; CDR3 DNA: TGTGCCAGCTCACCAGAGCGGGCGAGCTCCTACAATGAGCAGTTCTTC; CDR3 protein: CASSPERASSYNEQFF
clone size: many; V gene: TRBV19; J gene: TRBJ2-7; D gene: NA; CDR3 DNA: TGTGCCAGTAGTATCTCAGGAGGGCAGTACGAGCAGTACTTC; CDR3 protein: CASSISGGQYEQYF
clone size: many; V gene: TRBV6-2/TRBV6-3; J gene: TRBJ2-7; D gene: NA; CDR3 DNA: TGTGCCAGCAGTTACCTTGGGAGCCCAATACCCTACGAGCAGTACTTC; CDR3 protein: CASSYLGSPIPYEQYF
clone size: few; V gene: TRBV29-1; J gene: TRBJ2-2; D gene: TRBD1; CDR3 DNA: TGCAGCGTTGGGGAACAGGGGAGTACCGGGGAGCTGTTTTTT; CDR3 protein: CSVGEQGSTGELFF
clone size: many; V gene: TRBV19; J gene: TRBJ2-7; D gene: NA; CDR3 DNA: TGTGCCAGTAGTCCGGGACATCGATCCTACGAGCAGTACTTC; CDR3 protein: CASSPGHRSYEQYF
clone size: NA; V gene: TRBV5-1; J gene: TRBJ2-3; D gene: NA; CDR3 DNA: TGCGCCAGCAGCTACCTCGGGGGTGGGGACGCAGATACGCAGTATTTT; CDR3 protein: CASSYLGGGDADTQYF
clone size: many; V gene: TRBV7-9; J gene: TRBJ1-4; D gene: NA; CDR3 DNA: TGTGCCAGCAGCTTAGTGGATGAAAAACTGTTTTTT; CDR3 protein: CASSLVDEKLFF
clone size: few; V gene: TRBV11-3; J gene: TRBJ2-5; D gene: TRBD2; CDR3 DNA: TGTGCCAGCAGCTTAGGCGGGAGAGATAGGGAGACCCAGTACTTC; CDR3 protein: CASSLGGRDRETQYF
clone size: NA; V gene: TRBV12-3/TRBV12-4; J gene: TRBJ1-2; D gene: NA; CDR3 DNA: TGTGCCAGCAGTTCTAGCGGGAGGTTCCATGGCTACACCTTC; CDR3 protein: CASSSSGRFHGYTF
clone size: NA; V gene: TRBV29-1; J gene: TRBJ2-5; D gene: NA; CDR3 DNA: TGCAGCGTATCATGGAGGGGCCGGGAGACCCAGTACTTC; CDR3 protein: CSVSWRGRETQYF
clone size: many; V gene: TRBV6-1; J gene: TRBJ1-5; D gene: TRBD1; CDR3 DNA: TGTGCCAGCAGTGTGGGCAGGGGGCTTGGTCAGCCCCAGCATTTT; CDR3 protein: CASSVGRGLGQPQHF
clone size: many; V gene: TRBV12-3/TRBV12-4; J gene: TRBJ2-7; D gene: NA; CDR3 DNA: TGTGCCAGCAGACCCCTCGGGATCTTGGACGAGCAGTACTTC; CDR3 protein: CASRPLGILDEQYF
clone size: many; V gene: TRBV7-2; J gene: TRBJ2-7; D gene: NA; CDR3 DNA: TGTGCCAGCAGCCCAGGACCATCGAATCCTTACGAGCAGTACTTC; CDR3 protein: CASSPGPSNPYEQYF
clone size: many; V gene: TRBV11-2; J gene: TRBJ2-7; D gene: NA; CDR3 DNA: TGTGCCAGCAGCTTCGGGGACTCAACCTCTTACTTC; CDR3 protein: CASSFGDSTSYF
clone size: NA; V gene: TRBV19; J gene: TRBJ2-7; D gene: TRBD2; CDR3 DNA: TGTGCCAGTAGTATCGGGAGGCGCGGGAGGGGCTACGAGCAGTACTTC; CDR3 protein: CASSIGRRGRGYEQYF
clone size: many; V gene: TRBV28; J gene: TRBJ1-1; D gene: NA; CDR3 DNA: TGTGCCAGCAGTTTACCCAGATACACTGAAGCTTTCTTT; CDR3 protein: CASSLPRYTEAFF